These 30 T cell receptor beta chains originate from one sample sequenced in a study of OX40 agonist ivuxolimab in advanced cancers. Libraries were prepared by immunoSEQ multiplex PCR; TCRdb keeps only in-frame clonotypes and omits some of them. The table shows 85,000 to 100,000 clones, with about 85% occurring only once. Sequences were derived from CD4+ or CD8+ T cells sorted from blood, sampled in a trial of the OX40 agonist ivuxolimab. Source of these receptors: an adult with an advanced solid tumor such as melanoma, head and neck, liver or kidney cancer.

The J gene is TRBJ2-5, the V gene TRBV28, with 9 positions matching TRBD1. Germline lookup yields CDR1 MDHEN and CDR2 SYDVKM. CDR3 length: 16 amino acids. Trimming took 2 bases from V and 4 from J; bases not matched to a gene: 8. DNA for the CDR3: TGTGCCAGCAGTTTACCGGACAGGGGAGGAGCAGAGACCCAGTACTTC. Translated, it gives CASSLPDRGGAETQYF.

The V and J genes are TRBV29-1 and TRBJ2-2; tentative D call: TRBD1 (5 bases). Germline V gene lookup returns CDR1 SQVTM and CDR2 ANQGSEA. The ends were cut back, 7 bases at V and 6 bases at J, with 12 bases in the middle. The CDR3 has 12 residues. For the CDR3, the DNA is TGCAGCGGAGGCAGGGAATCCGGGGAGCTGTTTTTT. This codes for CSGGRESGELFF.

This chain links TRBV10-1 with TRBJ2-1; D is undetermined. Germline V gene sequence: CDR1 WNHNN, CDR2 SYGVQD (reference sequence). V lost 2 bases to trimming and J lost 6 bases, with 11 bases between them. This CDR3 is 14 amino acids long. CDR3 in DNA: TGCGCCAGCAGTGAGGCGCTCGGCCTCAATGAGCAGTTCTTC. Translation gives CASSEALGLNEQFF.

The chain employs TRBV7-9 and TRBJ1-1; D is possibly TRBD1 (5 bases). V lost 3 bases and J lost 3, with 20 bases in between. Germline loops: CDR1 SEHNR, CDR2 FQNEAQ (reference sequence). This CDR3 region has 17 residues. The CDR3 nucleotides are TGTGCCAGCAGCTTCCTCTGGACCTATCCCAGGGACACTGAAGCTTTCTTT. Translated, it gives CASSFLWTYPRDTEAFF.

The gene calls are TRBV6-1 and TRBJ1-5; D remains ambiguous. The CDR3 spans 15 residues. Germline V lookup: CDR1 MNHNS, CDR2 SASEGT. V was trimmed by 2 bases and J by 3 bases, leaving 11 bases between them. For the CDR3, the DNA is TGTGCCAGCAGTGAATATACCGGCACCAATCAGCCCCAGCATTTT. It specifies CASSEYTGTNQPQHF.

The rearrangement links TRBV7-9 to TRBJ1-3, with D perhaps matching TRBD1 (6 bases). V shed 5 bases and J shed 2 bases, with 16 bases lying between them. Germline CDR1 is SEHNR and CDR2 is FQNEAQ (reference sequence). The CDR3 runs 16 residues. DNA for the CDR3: TGTGCCAGCAGCAGGGGGGACGGTGGGACTGGAAACACCATATATTTT. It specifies CASSRGDGGTGNTIYF. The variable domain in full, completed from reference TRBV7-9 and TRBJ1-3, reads DTGVSQNPRHKITKRGQNVTFRCDPISEHNRLYWYRQTLGQGPEFLTYFQNEAQLEKSRLLSDRFSAERPKGSFSTLEIQRTEQGDSAMYLCASSRGDGGTGNTIYFGEGSWLTVV.

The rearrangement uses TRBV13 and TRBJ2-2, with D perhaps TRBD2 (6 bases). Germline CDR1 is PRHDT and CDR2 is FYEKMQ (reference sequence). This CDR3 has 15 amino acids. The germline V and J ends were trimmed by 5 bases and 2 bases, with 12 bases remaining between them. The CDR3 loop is CASSTRTTNTGELFF. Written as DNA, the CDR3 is TGTGCCAGCAGCACCCGGACTACAAACACCGGGGAGCTGTTTTTT.

CDR3 loop: CASSYGQFSEKLFF. Written as DNA, the CDR3 is TGTGCCAGCAGTTACGGCCAGTTTAGTGAAAAACTGTTTTTT. The gene calls are TRBV6-5 and TRBJ1-4; D not resolved. The CDR3 length is 14 residues. CDR1 and CDR2 (germline): MNHEY, SVGAGI. V was trimmed by 2 bases and J by 7 bases, leaving 11 bases between them.

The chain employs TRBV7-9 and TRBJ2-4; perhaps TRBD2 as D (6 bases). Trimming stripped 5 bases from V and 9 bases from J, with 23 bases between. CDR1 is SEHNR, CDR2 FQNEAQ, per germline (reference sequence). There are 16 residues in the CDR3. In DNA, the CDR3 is TGTGCCAGCAGCCAAGCGGGTGCCCTAGTTGGGGGCATTCAGTACTTC. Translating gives CASSQAGALVGGIQYF.

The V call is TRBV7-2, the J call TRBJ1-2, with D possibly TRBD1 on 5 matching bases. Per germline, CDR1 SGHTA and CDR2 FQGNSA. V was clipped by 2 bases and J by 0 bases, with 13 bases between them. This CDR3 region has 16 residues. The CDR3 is CASSLWGDVPNYGYTF. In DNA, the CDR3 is TGTGCCAGCAGCTTATGGGGGGACGTTCCTAACTATGGCTACACCTTC. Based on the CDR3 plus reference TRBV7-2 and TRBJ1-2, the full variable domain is GAGVSQSPSNKVTEKGKDVELRCDPISGHTALYWYRQSLGQGLEFLIYFQGNSAPDKSGLPSDRFSAERTGGSVSTLTIQRTQQEDSAVYLCASSLWGDVPNYGYTFGSGTRLTVV.

This CDR3 reads CASSLNRAGELFF. In DNA form, the CDR3 reads TGTGCCAGCAGCCTGAACAGGGCCGGGGAGCTGTTTTTT. V usage is TRBV5-5 and J usage is TRBJ2-2; maybe TRBD1 (6 bases). CDR1 is SGHKS and CDR2 is YYEKEE in the germline V gene (reference sequence). V was pared by 4 bases and J by 6 bases, with 10 bases between. This CDR3 comprises 13 residues.

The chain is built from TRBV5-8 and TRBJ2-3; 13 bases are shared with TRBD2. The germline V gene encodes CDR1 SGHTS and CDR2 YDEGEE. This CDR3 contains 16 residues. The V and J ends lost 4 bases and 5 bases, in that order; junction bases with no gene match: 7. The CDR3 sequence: CASSLGLAGAVDTQYF. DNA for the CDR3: TGTGCCAGCAGCCTTGGACTAGCGGGAGCGGTAGATACGCAGTATTTT.

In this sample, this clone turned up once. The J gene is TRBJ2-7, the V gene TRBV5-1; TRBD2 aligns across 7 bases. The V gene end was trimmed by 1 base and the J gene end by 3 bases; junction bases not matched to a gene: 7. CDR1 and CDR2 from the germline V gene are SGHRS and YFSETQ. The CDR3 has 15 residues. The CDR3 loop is CASSLMGTIGYEQYF. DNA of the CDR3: TGCGCCAGCAGCTTGATGGGGACTATCGGCTACGAGCAGTACTTC. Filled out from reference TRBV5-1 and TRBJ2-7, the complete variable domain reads KAGVTQTPRYLIKTRGQQVTLSCSPISGHRSVSWYQQTPGQGLQFLFEYFSETQRNKGNFPGRFSGRQFSNSRSEMNVSTLELGDSALYLCASSLMGTIGYEQYFGPGTRLTVT.

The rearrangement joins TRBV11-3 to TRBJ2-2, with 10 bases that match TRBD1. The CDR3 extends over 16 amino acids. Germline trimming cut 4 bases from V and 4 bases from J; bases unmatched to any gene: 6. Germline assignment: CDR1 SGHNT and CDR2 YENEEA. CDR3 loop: CASSWRQGAATGELFF. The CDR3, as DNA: TGTGCCAGCAGCTGGAGACAGGGGGCTGCCACCGGGGAGCTGTTTTTT. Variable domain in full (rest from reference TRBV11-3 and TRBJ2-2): EAGVVQSPRYKIIEKKQPVAFWCNPISGHNTLYWYLQNLGQGPELLIRYENEEAVDDSQLPKDRFSAERLKGVDSTLKIQPAELGDSAVYLCASSWRQGAATGELFFGEGSRLTVL.

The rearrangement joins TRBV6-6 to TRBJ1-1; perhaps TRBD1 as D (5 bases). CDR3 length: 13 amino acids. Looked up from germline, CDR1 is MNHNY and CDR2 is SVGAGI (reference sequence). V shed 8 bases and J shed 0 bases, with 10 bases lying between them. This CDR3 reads CASGQGMNTEAFF. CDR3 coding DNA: TGTGCCAGCGGGCAGGGAATGAACACTGAAGCTTTCTTT.

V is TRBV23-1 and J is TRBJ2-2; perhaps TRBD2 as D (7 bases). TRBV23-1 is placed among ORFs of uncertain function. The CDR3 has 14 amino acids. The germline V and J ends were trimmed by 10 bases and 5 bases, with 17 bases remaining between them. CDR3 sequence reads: CATRGGGETGELFF. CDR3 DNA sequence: TGCGCCACGCGGGGAGGGGGAGAAACCGGGGAGCTGTTTTTT.

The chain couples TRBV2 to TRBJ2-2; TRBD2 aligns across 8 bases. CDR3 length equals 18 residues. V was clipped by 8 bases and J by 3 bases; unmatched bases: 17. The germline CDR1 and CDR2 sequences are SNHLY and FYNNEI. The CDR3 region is CASARNGLARPDTGELFF. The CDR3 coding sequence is TGTGCCAGCGCAAGAAATGGACTAGCCAGACCTGACACCGGGGAGCTGTTTTTT.

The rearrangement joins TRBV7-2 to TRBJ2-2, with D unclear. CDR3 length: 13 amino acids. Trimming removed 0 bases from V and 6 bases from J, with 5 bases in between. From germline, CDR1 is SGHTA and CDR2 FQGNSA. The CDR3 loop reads CASSLAGAGELFF. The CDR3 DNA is TGTGCCAGCAGCTTAGCTGGGGCCGGGGAGCTGTTTTTT.

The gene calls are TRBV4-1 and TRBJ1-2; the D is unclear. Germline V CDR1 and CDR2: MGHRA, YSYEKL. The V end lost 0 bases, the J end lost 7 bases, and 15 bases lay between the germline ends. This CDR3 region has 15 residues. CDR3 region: CASSQDRLGLGGYTF. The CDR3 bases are TGCGCCAGCAGCCAAGATCGTTTAGGGCTCGGTGGCTACACCTTC.

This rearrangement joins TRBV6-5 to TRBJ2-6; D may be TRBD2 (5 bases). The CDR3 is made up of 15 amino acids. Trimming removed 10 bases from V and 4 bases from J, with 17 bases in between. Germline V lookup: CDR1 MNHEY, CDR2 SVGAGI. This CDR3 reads CATLTPGYGANVLTF. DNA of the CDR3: TGTGCCACCCTTACTCCGGGGTACGGGGCCAACGTCCTGACTTTC.

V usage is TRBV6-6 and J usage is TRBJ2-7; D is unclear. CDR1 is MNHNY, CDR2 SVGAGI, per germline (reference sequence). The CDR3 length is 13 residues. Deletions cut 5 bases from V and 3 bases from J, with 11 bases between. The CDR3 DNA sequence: TGTGCCAGCAGTCCCCTAAATTTCTACGAGCAGTACTTC. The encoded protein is CASSPLNFYEQYF.

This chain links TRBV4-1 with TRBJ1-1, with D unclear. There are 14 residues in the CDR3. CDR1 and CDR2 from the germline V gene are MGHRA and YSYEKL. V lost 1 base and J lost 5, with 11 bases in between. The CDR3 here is CASSQAHENTEAFF. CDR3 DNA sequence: TGCGCCAGCAGCCAAGCACACGAGAATACTGAAGCTTTCTTT.

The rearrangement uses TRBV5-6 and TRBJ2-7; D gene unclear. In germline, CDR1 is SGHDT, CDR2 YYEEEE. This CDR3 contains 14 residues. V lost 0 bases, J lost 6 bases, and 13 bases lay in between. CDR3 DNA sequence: TGTGCCAGCAGCTTGGAAAGATGGCCGTCCGAGCAGTACTTC. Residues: CASSLERWPSEQYF.

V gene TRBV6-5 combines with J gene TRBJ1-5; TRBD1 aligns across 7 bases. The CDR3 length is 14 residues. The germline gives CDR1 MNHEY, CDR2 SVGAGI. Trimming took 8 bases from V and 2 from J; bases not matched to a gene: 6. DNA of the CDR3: TGTGCCAGCCGTCCCGGGACAGGCAATCAGCCCCAGCATTTT. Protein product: CASRPGTGNQPQHF.

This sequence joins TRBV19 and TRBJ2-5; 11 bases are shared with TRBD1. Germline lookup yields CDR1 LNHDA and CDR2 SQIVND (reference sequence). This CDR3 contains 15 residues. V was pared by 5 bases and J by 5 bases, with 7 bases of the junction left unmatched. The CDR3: CASSFGTGGVETQYF. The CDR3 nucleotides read TGTGCCAGTAGTTTCGGGACAGGGGGAGTCGAGACCCAGTACTTC.

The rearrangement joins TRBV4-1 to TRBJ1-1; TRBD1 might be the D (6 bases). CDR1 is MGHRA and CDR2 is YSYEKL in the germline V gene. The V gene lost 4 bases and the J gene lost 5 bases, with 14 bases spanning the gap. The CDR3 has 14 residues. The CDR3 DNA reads TGCGCCAGCAGCCGGGGGGGCACTCTAACTGAAGCTTTCTTT. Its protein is CASSRGGTLTEAFF.

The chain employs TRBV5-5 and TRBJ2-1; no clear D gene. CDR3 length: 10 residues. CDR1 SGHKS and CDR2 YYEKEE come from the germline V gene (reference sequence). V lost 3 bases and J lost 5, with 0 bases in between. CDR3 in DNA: TGTGCCAGCAGCTACAATGAGCAGTTCTTC. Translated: CASSYNEQFF.

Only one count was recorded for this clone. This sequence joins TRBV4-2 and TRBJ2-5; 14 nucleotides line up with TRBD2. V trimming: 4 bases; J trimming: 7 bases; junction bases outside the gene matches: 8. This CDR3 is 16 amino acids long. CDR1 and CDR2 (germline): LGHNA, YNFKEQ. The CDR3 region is CASSPPGTSGSTTQYF. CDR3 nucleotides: TGTGCCAGCAGCCCCCCCGGGACTAGCGGGAGCACGACCCAGTACTTC.

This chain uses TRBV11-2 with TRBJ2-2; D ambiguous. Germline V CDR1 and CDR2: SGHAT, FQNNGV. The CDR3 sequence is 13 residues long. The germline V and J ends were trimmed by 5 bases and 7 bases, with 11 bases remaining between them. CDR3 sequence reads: CASSRPGHGELFF. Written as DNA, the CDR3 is TGTGCCAGCAGCCGACCCGGTCACGGGGAGCTGTTTTTT.

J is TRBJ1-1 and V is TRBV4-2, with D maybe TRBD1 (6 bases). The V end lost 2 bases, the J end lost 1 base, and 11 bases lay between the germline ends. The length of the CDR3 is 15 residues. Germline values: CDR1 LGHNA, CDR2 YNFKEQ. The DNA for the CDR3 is TGTGCCAGCAGCCAACTTCCACAGGGGAACACTGAAGCTTTCTTT. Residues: CASSQLPQGNTEAFF.